The 6 T cell receptor beta chains in this list originate from one sample, sequenced in a study of Graves' ophthalmopathy and Graves' hyperthyroidism. RNA transcripts served as template for amplifying TCR beta CDR3 sequences. Amplification began with first-round RT-PCR using HTBI primers, then second-round multiplex PCR was performed. TCRdb passed the multiplex PCR reads through MiXCR, listing each CDR3 protein once. The sample consists of roughly 610,000 distinct CDR3 sequences, about 20% of them appearing once. The sequencing input was peripheral blood. Receptors originate from a woman younger than 30 with stable Graves' hyperthyroidism. Some clones in this sample may be carry-over from other donors' samples.

In this sample, this clonotype turned up many times. The chain has TRBV7-2 and TRBJ1-2; possible D gene TRBD1, 6 bases. The CDR3 is made up of 13 amino acids. The V gene lost 4 bases and the J gene lost 4 bases, with 10 bases spanning the gap. Per germline, CDR1 SGHTA and CDR2 FQGNSA. Here the CDR3 DNA reads TGTGCCAGCAGCTGGGGGCCCATCTATGGCTACACCTTC. Its protein product is CASSWGPIYGYTF.

This clonotype showed up many times. The J gene is TRBJ1-2, the V gene TRBV19; a possible D gene is TRBD1 (5 bases). From germline, CDR1 is LNHDA and CDR2 SQIVND (reference sequence). CDR3 length equals 15 residues. Deletions cut 5 bases from V and 8 bases from J, with 21 bases between. The CDR3 is CASSSPRTFSSGYTF. CDR3 bases: TGTGCCAGTAGTTCCCCAAGGACATTCTCGTCGGGCTACACCTTC.

This clonotype was observed many times. The V and J genes are TRBV28 and TRBJ1-5, with D uncertain. This CDR3 comprises 14 residues. Germline V gene lookup returns CDR1 MDHEN and CDR2 SYDVKM. Trimming stripped 5 bases from V and 5 bases from J, with 13 bases between. CDR3 DNA: TGTGCCAGCAGTCCGGGAGACCAATATCAGCCCCAGCATTTT. This codes for CASSPGDQYQPQHF. The variable domain in full, completed from reference TRBV28 and TRBJ1-5, reads DVKVTQSSRYLVKRTGEKVFLECVQDMDHENMFWYRQDPGLGLRLIYFSYDVKMKEKGDIPEGYSVSREKKERFSLILESASTNQTSMYLCASSPGDQYQPQHFGDGTRLSIL.

The rearrangement uses TRBV5-1 and TRBJ1-1; D unclear. This CDR3 comprises 15 residues. The germline gives CDR1 SGHRS, CDR2 YFSETQ. Trimming stripped 2 bases from V and 5 bases from J, with 16 bases between. CDR3 nucleotide sequence: TGCGCCAGCAGCTTTACGTCCCGGGGTGGGACTGAAGCTTTCTTT. It yields the protein CASSFTSRGGTEAFF.

This rearrangement joins TRBV11-2 to TRBJ1-2, with D hard to call. Germline-derived CDR1 and CDR2 are SGHAT and FQNNGV. CDR3 length: 11 amino acids. Trimming took 4 bases from V and 8 from J, leaving 8 bases between them. The CDR3 is CASSSNWGYTF. CDR3 bases: TGTGCCAGCAGCTCGAATTGGGGCTACACCTTC.

CDR3 loop: CASSSPGRTSSEQYF. As DNA, the CDR3 is TGTGCCAGCAGTTCACCAGGGAGGACTAGCTCGGAGCAGTACTTC. V and J are TRBV6-5 and TRBJ2-7; 8 bases are shared with TRBD2. Unmatched junction bases numbered 12, after V lost 4 bases and J lost 7 bases. The CDR3 runs 15 residues. The germline V gene encodes CDR1 MNHEY and CDR2 SVGAGI.